This T cell receptor beta chain stems from a study of T cells in Graves' hyperthyroidism and ophthalmopathy. Uncontrolled infection, other autoimmune disease, pregnancy or lactation led to exclusion. Clinicians diagnosed patients from clinical symptoms, serum thyroxine and TRAb, thyroid ultrasound and orbital computed tomography. V gave up 2 bases and J gave up 4 bases, with 11 bases separating them. The V gene's germline CDR1 is SGHDN and CDR2 FVKESK. The CDR3 is made up of 14 amino acids. Amplification targeted TCR beta CDR3 regions from RNA transcripts. The primer set for the first-round RT-PCR of the TCR CDR3 was HTBI. TCRdb recomputed calls from the multiplex PCR reads with MiXCR, one row per CDR3 protein. The sample shows 610,000 or so distinct CDR3 sequences, 40% to 55% of them seen only once.

The source material was peripheral blood or thyroid tissue (not recorded which). The chain uses TRBV14 and TRBJ1-2, with a weak D call TRBD1 (6 bases). This clonotype was sampled from a woman younger than 35 with Graves' hyperthyroidism. The CDR3, as DNA: TGTGCCAGCAGCCAAAGGGGGGGGACCTATGGCTACACCTTC. This gives the protein CASSQRGGTYGYTF.